These 13 T cell receptor beta chains share one sample of origin, sequenced in a study of regulatory T cells in long-lasting Graves disease. The sample's time point: newly diagnosed GD, antithyroid drugs for less than 3 months. With RNA extracted from PBMCs as input, the TCR library was made. Combining iRepertoire HTBI primers with Arm-PCR of CDR3 regions, the authors built TCR beta libraries. TCRdb reprocessed the multiplex PCR reads via MiXCR and lists one record per CDR3 protein. The sample records 600,000 to 650,000 distinct CDR3 sequences, roughly 16% being singletons. This sample also belongs to another study, concerning T cells in Graves' hyperthyroidism and ophthalmopathy.

The specimen was peripheral blood mononuclear cells (PBMCs), collected at new diagnosis, from a patient treated with antithyroid drugs. The receptors shown here come from a young woman with Graves disease.

This clonotype was seen repeatedly, ten times or more. The CDR3 DNA is TGTGCCAGCAGAGCGGAGGGAATCGAGCAGTACTTC. This translates into CASRAEGIEQYF. This rearrangement joins TRBV2 to TRBJ2-7, with a weak D call TRBD2 (6 bases). The V and J ends lost 6 bases and 6 bases respectively, with 12 bases between them. The germline V gene has CDR1 SNHLY and CDR2 FYNNEI. This CDR3 spans 12 amino acids.

The chain combines TRBV3-1 with TRBJ1-1; TRBD1 matches at 12 bases. The CDR3 consists of 16 residues. Per the germline V gene, CDR1 is LGHDT and CDR2 is YNNKEL (reference sequence). V trimming: 4 bases; J trimming: 2 bases; junction bases outside the gene matches: 5. CDR3 protein: CASSPGQGAPNTEAFF. The CDR3 DNA reads as TGTGCCAGCAGCCCGGGACAGGGGGCGCCTAACACTGAAGCTTTCTTT.

This clonotype turned up a few times. The genes are TRBV6-2 or TRBV6-3 and TRBJ2-7; no clear D gene. Germline lookup yields CDR1 MNHEY and CDR2 SVGEGT. The length of the CDR3 is 15 residues. Trimming took 5 bases from V and 5 from J, leaving 19 bases between them. The CDR3 loop is CASSATPLGWDEQYF. Written as DNA, the CDR3 is TGTGCCAGCAGTGCAACTCCCCTAGGCTGGGACGAGCAGTACTTC.

In its sample, this clonotype was seen many times. The chain carries TRBV11-2 and TRBJ1-4; D gene unclear. The germline CDR1 and CDR2 sequences are SGHAT and FQNNGV. The V gene lost 5 bases and the J gene lost 6 bases, with 16 bases spanning the gap. The CDR3 loop spans 15 amino acids. CDR3 in amino acids: CASSPGRTLDEKLFF. The CDR3 DNA sequence: TGTGCCAGCAGCCCCGGACGGACCCTCGATGAAAAACTGTTTTTT.

CDR3 region: CASSTLAGLTGELFF. The DNA of the CDR3 is TGTGCCAGTAGTACTCTAGCGGGTCTCACCGGGGAGCTGTTTTTT. J is TRBJ2-2 and V is TRBV19; the match to TRBD2 covers 8 bases. In germline, CDR1 is LNHDA, CDR2 SQIVND (reference sequence). The trim removed 4 bases at V and 4 bases at J, leaving 5 bases unmatched. The CDR3 covers 15 residues.

The V gene is TRBV5-1, the J gene TRBJ2-1; possible D gene TRBD2, 5 bases. V dropped 6 bases and J dropped 7 bases, with 20 bases sitting between them. Per the germline V gene, CDR1 is SGHRS and CDR2 is YFSETQ. The CDR3 length is 15 residues. CDR3: CASTPGAASDNEQFF. The DNA for the CDR3 is TGCGCCAGCACGCCCGGAGCGGCAAGCGATAATGAGCAGTTCTTC.

In nucleotides, the CDR3 is TGTGCCAGCAGTTTAAGGACTAGCCCTCTCTACGAGCAGTACTTC. This encodes CASSLRTSPLYEQYF. The V call is TRBV28, the J call TRBJ2-7; 8 positions match TRBD2. Germline CDR1 reads MDHEN; CDR2 reads SYDVKM. The J segment lost 3 bases and the V segment lost 2 bases, leaving 6 bases of the junction unmatched. This CDR3 has 15 residues.

This clonotype was found a few times. J is TRBJ1-5 and V is TRBV3-1, with no clear D. This CDR3 spans 15 amino acids. V was clipped by 4 bases and J by 0 bases, with 10 bases between them. In germline, CDR1 is LGHDT, CDR2 YNNKEL (reference sequence). The CDR3 DNA reads as TGTGCCAGCAGCCCTATGGGAGATAGCAATCAGCCCCAGCATTTT. Its protein product is CASSPMGDSNQPQHF.

This clonotype was observed a handful of times. DNA of the CDR3: TGCAGTGCTAAGACTAGCGGGAGTGGGAGAGAGCAGTACTTC. The encoded protein is CSAKTSGSGREQYF. The chain carries TRBV20-1 and TRBJ2-7; 12 positions agree with TRBD2. V shed 4 bases, J shed 7 bases, and the junction held 8 bases outside the gene matches. CDR3 length equals 14 residues. CDR1 DFQATT and CDR2 SNEGSKA come from the germline V gene (reference sequence).

This clonotype was seen at least ten times. V and J are TRBV28 and TRBJ2-7, with TRBD2 matching over 15 bases. Germline assignment: CDR1 MDHEN and CDR2 SYDVKM. After removal of 4 bases from V and 6 bases from J, the junction contained 13 bases not matched to a gene. This CDR3 region has 18 residues. CDR3 coding DNA: TGTGCCAGCAGTTCCCCCCGTGGGACTAGCGGGAGGTCGGCCGAGCAGTACTTC. This encodes CASSSPRGTSGRSAEQYF.

This clonotype has just a few counts. The chain has TRBV6-1 and TRBJ2-2; the D call may be TRBD1 or TRBD2 (5 bases each). This CDR3 has 14 residues. Germline V gene data show CDR1 as MNHNS and CDR2 as SASEGT. Trimming cost V 7 bases and J 0 bases, with 9 bases left between them. The CDR3, as DNA: TGTGCCAGCACCCGGGGACCGAACACCGGGGAGCTGTTTTTT. Translated, it gives CASTRGPNTGELFF.

The chain uses TRBV27 and TRBJ1-5; weak D call: TRBD1 (6 bases). CDR1 and CDR2 from the germline V gene are MNHEY and SMNVEV (reference sequence). This CDR3 has 20 residues. V was pared by 5 bases and J by 2 bases, with 28 bases between. CDR3 sequence reads: CASSQSITRTVPPGNQPQHF. The CDR3, as DNA: TGTGCCAGCAGTCAGAGTATTACAAGGACAGTTCCTCCGGGCAATCAGCCCCAGCATTTT.

V gene TRBV30 combines with J gene TRBJ1-3; D remains ambiguous. The germline V and J ends were trimmed by 1 base and 1 base, with 2 bases remaining between them. This CDR3 is 12 amino acids long. Germline CDR1 and CDR2: GTSNPN and SVGIG (reference sequence). The CDR3 is CAWSGSGNTIYF. Written as DNA, the CDR3 is TGTGCCTGGAGTGGGTCTGGAAACACCATATATTTT.